This passage covers 24 T cell receptor beta chains from one sample sequenced in a study of T cells in Graves' hyperthyroidism and ophthalmopathy. The investigators amplified TCR beta CDR3 regions from RNA transcripts. The primer set for the first-round RT-PCR of the TCR CDR3 was HTBI. TCRdb called the multiplex PCR reads again in MiXCR, with one record for every CDR3 protein. The sample has a few hundred thousand distinct CDR3 sequences, roughly 13% seen once. The sequenced sample was blood. The receptors stem from a woman between 40 and 50 years old with Graves' ophthalmopathy.

There are many counts of this clonotype. V usage is TRBV28 and J usage is TRBJ1-6, with a weak D call TRBD1 (6 bases). CDR1 and CDR2 from the germline V gene are MDHEN and SYDVKM. V was trimmed by 5 bases and J by 14 bases, leaving 16 bases between them. The CDR3 consists of 13 residues. The CDR3: CASSLPTGSTLHF. Written as DNA, the CDR3 is TGTGCCAGCAGTCTCCCGACAGGATCGACCCTCCACTTT.

This clonotype has only a few counts. V is TRBV3-1 and J is TRBJ2-3, with a possible D match to TRBD1 (6 bases). The CDR3 consists of 15 residues. The germline V gene has CDR1 LGHDT and CDR2 YNNKEL (reference sequence). V dropped 9 bases and J dropped 2 bases, with 18 bases sitting between them. The CDR3 DNA follows: TGTGCCAGTGAGGACAGCCCAAGGCCCACAGATACGCAGTATTTT. This codes for CASEDSPRPTDTQYF.

The gene calls are TRBV28 and TRBJ1-2; 9 positions agree with TRBD1. Germline V gene sequence: CDR1 MDHEN, CDR2 SYDVKM. CDR3 length equals 15 residues. After removal of 10 bases from V and 0 bases from J, the junction contained 9 bases not matched to a gene. CDR3 sequence (DNA): TGTGCCACCGAGGACAGGGGCGGGCCTAACTATGGCTACACCTTC. Residues: CATEDRGGPNYGYTF.

This clonotype was seen more than once but under ten times. This chain joins TRBV19 and TRBJ1-5; D possibly corresponds to TRBD1 (6 bases). Germline V CDR1 and CDR2: LNHDA, SQIVND (reference sequence). The CDR3 sequence is 13 residues long. Trimming removed 4 bases from V and 5 bases from J, with 9 bases in between. The CDR3 DNA reads TGTGCCAGTAGTAGGGCAGGGGATCAGCCCCAGCATTTT. Encoded protein: CASSRAGDQPQHF.

In its sample, this clonotype was seen once. A junction boundary mismatches the germline segment, possibly from a read error. CDR3 coding DNA: TGCAGTGCCAGAGAGATCGAGGCGGGGGGGGCCAACAATGAGCAGTTCTTC. Its translation: CSAREIEAGGANNEQFF. The chain employs TRBV20-1 and TRBJ2-1; 9 bases map to TRBD2. Per the germline V gene, CDR1 is DFQATT and CDR2 is SNEGSKA (reference sequence). The CDR3 covers 17 residues.

The sample holds a few counts of this clonotype. CDR3 sequence: CASRMTSGGYNEQFF. CDR3 bases: TGTGCCAGTAGGATGACTAGCGGGGGTTACAATGAGCAGTTCTTC. The chain has TRBV19 and TRBJ2-1; 12 bases map to TRBD2. Per germline, CDR1 LNHDA and CDR2 SQIVND (reference sequence). Trimming removed 6 bases from V and 4 bases from J; junction bases left unmatched: 4. CDR3 length: 15 residues.

This chain connects TRBV6-1 to TRBJ2-7, with D possibly TRBD1 on 6 matching bases. V was clipped by 6 bases and J by 4 bases, with 22 bases between them. This CDR3 has 16 amino acids. Per germline, CDR1 MNHNS and CDR2 SASEGT. The chain's CDR3 is CASSRGRDSPAYEQYF. The CDR3 nucleotides read TGTGCCAGCAGCAGGGGACGGGATAGTCCCGCATACGAGCAGTACTTC.

About this clonotype: A clone one base away is much larger, so this may be a read error. The J gene is TRBJ1-2, the V gene TRBV29-1; weak D call: TRBD1 (6 bases). Trimming pared 5 bases from V and 7 bases from J, leaving 20 bases between. Germline V gene sequence: CDR1 SQVTM, CDR2 ANQGSEA. The length of the CDR3 is 14 residues. This CDR3 is CSVSSGSRGGGYTF. CDR3 coding DNA: TGCAGCGTTAGCAGCGGGTCAAGGGGGGGTGGCTACACCTTC.

This chain connects TRBV9 to TRBJ1-1; D call uncertain. CDR1 and CDR2 (germline): SGDLS, YYNGEE. V lost 3 bases and J lost 0, with 12 bases in between. The CDR3 covers 15 residues. The CDR3 coding sequence is TGTGCCAGCAGCGCCTATGTTGAGATGAACACTGAAGCTTTCTTT. Protein product: CASSAYVEMNTEAFF. Full variable domain (missing parts from reference TRBV9 and TRBJ1-1): DSGVTQTPKHLITATGQRVTLRCSPRSGDLSVYWYQQSLDQGLQFLIQYYNGEERAKGNILERFSAQQFPDLHSELNLSSLELGDSALYFCASSAYVEMNTEAFFGQGTRLTVV.

This sequence joins TRBV7-9 and TRBJ2-5, with a tentative D call TRBD2 (5 bases). Trimming stripped 5 bases from V and 3 bases from J, with 16 bases between. This CDR3 comprises 15 residues. Germline CDR1 SEHNR, CDR2 FQNEAQ (reference sequence). The CDR3, as DNA: TGTGCCAGCAGCGCGTCTCCCCCCGGGGAAGAGACCCAGTACTTC. As protein: CASSASPPGEETQYF.

This clonotype was seen repeatedly, ten times or more. The V call is TRBV11-2, the J call TRBJ2-7, with 10 positions matching TRBD1. This CDR3 contains 15 residues. Trimming cost V 4 bases and J 4 bases; bases outside gene matches: 7. Germline V gene data show CDR1 as SGHAT and CDR2 as FQNNGV. The CDR3 DNA follows: TGTGCCAGCAGCTCCTATTTGGACAGGGGGTACGAGCAGTACTTC. Protein: CASSSYLDRGYEQYF.

This clonotype was seen only a few times. The chain combines TRBV18 with TRBJ2-1; D is possibly TRBD1 (6 bases). V lost 6 bases to trimming and J lost 4 bases, with 22 bases between them. CDR1 is KGHSH and CDR2 is LQKENI in the germline V gene. The CDR3 loop spans 17 amino acids. The CDR3: CASSKTANREKYNEQFF. CDR3 nucleotides: TGTGCCAGCTCGAAGACTGCTAACAGGGAAAAGTACAATGAGCAGTTCTTC.

This clonotype was seen many times. The chain uses TRBV24-1 and TRBJ2-1, with D possibly TRBD1 on 6 matching bases. Germline V gene sequence: CDR1 KGHDR, CDR2 SFDVKD. The CDR3 is 15 amino acids. V lost 3 bases and J lost 3, with 11 bases in between. In nucleotides, the CDR3 is TGTGCCACCAGTGATGGGGGCACCATCTACAATGAGCAGTTCTTC. It yields the protein CATSDGGTIYNEQFF.

The CDR3 spells CSASPVNSNQPQHF. CDR3 DNA sequence: TGCAGTGCTAGTCCTGTTAATAGCAATCAGCCCCAGCATTTT. The chain recombines TRBV20-1 with TRBJ1-5, with no clear D. Germline values: CDR1 DFQATT, CDR2 SNEGSKA (reference sequence). V lost 3 bases to trimming and J lost 0 bases, with 9 bases between them. This CDR3 is 14 amino acids long.

Note on this clonotype: A much larger clone differs by one base, so this may be a read error. This chain joins TRBV2 and TRBJ2-7, with D uncertain. Trimming stripped 7 bases from V and 7 bases from J, with 11 bases between. Germline CDR1 reads SNHLY; CDR2 reads FYNNEI. The CDR3 extends over 11 amino acids. CDR3 coding DNA: TGTGCCAGCACTCAGAGCTCTGAGCAGTACTTC. Translation gives CASTQSSEQYF.

The rearrangement uses TRBV7-3 and TRBJ2-1; 7 bases are shared with TRBD2. Looked up from germline, CDR1 is SGHTA and CDR2 is FQGTGA. This CDR3 has 18 residues. V was pared by 5 bases and J by 8 bases, with 21 bases of the junction left unmatched. CDR3 nucleotides: TGTGCCAGCAGCCAAGCCCCCCCCCCTAGCGGAAGTTTTGATGAGCAGTTCTTC. It codes for CASSQAPPPSGSFDEQFF.

The genes are TRBV30 and TRBJ1-3; D is unresolved. This CDR3 is 15 amino acids long. Germline V lookup: CDR1 GTSNPN, CDR2 SVGIG (reference sequence). V was shortened by 2 bases and J by 4 bases, with 15 bases between the two germline ends. CDR3 nucleotide sequence: TGTGCCTGGAGTCCCCCTTTAGGGTACGGAAACACCATATATTTT. As protein: CAWSPPLGYGNTIYF.

This clonotype has at least ten counts. The chain joins TRBV7-8 to TRBJ2-5; D is uncertain. With 0 bases removed from V and 7 bases from J, the gap between germline ends came to 12 bases. This CDR3 has 14 amino acids. CDR1 and CDR2 (germline): SGHVS, FQNEAQ. This CDR3 reads CASSLAWAVATQYF. CDR3 sequence (DNA): TGTGCCAGCAGCTTAGCTTGGGCAGTCGCGACCCAGTACTTC.

This clonotype was observed many times. The rearrangement uses TRBV2 and TRBJ2-3; a weak D match, TRBD1 (5 bases). Germline CDR1 is SNHLY and CDR2 is FYNNEI. The V end lost 3 bases, the J end lost 2 bases, and 9 bases lay between the germline ends. The CDR3 runs to 14 residues. Written as DNA, the CDR3 is TGTGCCAGCAGTGACGGCAGGGCCACAGATACGCAGTATTTT. Translating it yields CASSDGRATDTQYF.

The table lists this clonotype with many counts. The chain recombines TRBV5-1 with TRBJ1-1; D gene unclear. Trimming stripped 7 bases from V and 2 bases from J, with 15 bases between. Germline V CDR1 and CDR2: SGHRS, YFSETQ. The CDR3 is made up of 14 amino acids. For the CDR3, the DNA is TGCGCCAGCGGCAGTGAGGGCATAAACACTGAAGCTTTCTTT. As protein: CASGSEGINTEAFF.

Concerning this clonotype: With a much larger clone just one base away, this may be a read error. The chain joins TRBV27 to TRBJ2-1, with unresolved D. The length of the CDR3 is 14 residues. From germline, CDR1 is MNHEY and CDR2 SMNVEV (reference sequence). V was cut by 4 bases and J by 8 bases, with 15 bases left in between. The DNA of the CDR3 is TGTGCCAGCAGTTACGAAGGCTTGAGTGATGAGCAGTTCTTC. Residues: CASSYEGLSDEQFF.

This clonotype was seen ten or more times. The J gene is TRBJ2-1, the V gene TRBV30, with 10 bases matching TRBD2. Per germline, CDR1 GTSNPN and CDR2 SVGIG (reference sequence). V lost 3 bases to trimming and J lost 4 bases; unmatched junction nucleotides: 6. This CDR3 is 15 amino acids long. The CDR3 DNA follows: TGTGCCTGGAGGGGACCTAGCGGGAGTTACAATGAGCAGTTCTTC. Amino acid sequence: CAWRGPSGSYNEQFF.

This sequence joins TRBV2 and TRBJ2-3; 9 bases line up with TRBD2. Per germline, CDR1 SNHLY and CDR2 FYNNEI. V lost 8 bases, J lost 2 bases, and 8 bases stayed unmatched. This CDR3 has 15 amino acids. CDR3 in amino acids: CASSTSGLTTDTQYF. CDR3 bases: TGTGCCAGCTCCACTAGCGGGTTGACCACAGATACGCAGTATTTT.

This clonotype came up many times. The chain carries TRBV2 and TRBJ2-1; tentative D call: TRBD2 (5 bases). V was trimmed by 3 bases and J by 1 base, leaving 7 bases between them. Germline V gene sequence: CDR1 SNHLY, CDR2 FYNNEI. This CDR3 is built from 14 residues. The CDR3: CASSDGVSYNEQFF. Here the CDR3 DNA reads TGTGCCAGCAGTGACGGGGTTTCCTACAATGAGCAGTTCTTC.